The sequence of this T cell receptor (beta chain) was determined in a study of Ad26.COV2.S vaccination and SARS-CoV-2 variants. Study as a whole: Donor got 5x10^10 or 1x10^11 viral particles of Ad26.COV2.S. Notes on the study in general: Vaccine and placebo recipients had comparable breadth of non-spike TCRs. There was reportedly substantial breadth in spike-specific CD8+ and CD4+ T cell responses after vaccination.

Treatment described: some 20 received Ad26.COV2.S at low or high dose, single or two shots; five or six received placebo; per-sample allocation not given. Specimens were obtained on day 63 following the first vaccine or placebo injection. An Ad26 vector expressing Wuhan-strain SARS-CoV-2 spike served as the vaccine. V was clipped by 2 bases and J by 5 bases; unmatched bases: 9. This CDR3 spans 16 amino acids. Germline V gene lookup returns CDR1 ENHRY and CDR2 SYGVKD. Profiled with immunoSEQ multiplex PCR; TCRdb holds only in-frame clones, not every one. The sample contains 400,000 to 450,000 clones, around 90% of which appear only once. A single count supports this clone. Its antigen is undetermined.

The chain employs TRBV10-3 and TRBJ2-1, with TRBD1 identical over 7 bases. The TCR sequence derives from a person aged 18-65 years who received the Ad26.COV2.S COVID-19 vaccine or a placebo. The sample here was peripheral blood, taken in a trial of Ad26.COV2.S vaccine versus placebo. As DNA, the CDR3 is TGTGCCATCAGTGAGGTTACAGGGGATAGTGACAATGAGCAGTTCTTC. Translation gives CAISEVTGDSDNEQFF.